This T cell receptor beta chain was identified during a study of T cells in Graves' hyperthyroidism and ophthalmopathy. This clonotype was counted at least ten times. The antigen is not known. The CDR3 runs 15 residues. Germline V CDR1 and CDR2: SQVTM, ANQGSEA. Trimming pared 6 bases from V and 2 bases from J, leaving 19 bases between. TCR beta CDR3 region amplification was performed from RNA transcripts. When the TCR CDR3 underwent first-round RT-PCR, the HTBI primer set was used. MiXCR, run by TCRdb on the multiplex PCR reads, gives a single entry per CDR3 protein. In the table there are about 700,000 distinct CDR3 sequences, less than 15% of which are singletons. Broader study findings: The model made its ophthalmopathy prediction, and onset followed a median about 6 months later.

The source is a young woman with Graves' hyperthyroidism. The sample was blood. J is TRBJ1-2 and V is TRBV29-1; no firm D call. CDR3 DNA: TGCAGCGTAGCTCAACGAGGGCTATCCAACTATGGCTACACCTTC. It is translated as CSVAQRGLSNYGYTF. Filled out from reference TRBV29-1 and TRBJ1-2, the complete variable domain reads SAVISQKPSRDICQRGTSLTIQCQVDSQVTMMFWYRQQPGQSLTLIATANQGSEATYESGFVIDKFPISRPNLTFSTLTVSNMSPEDSSIYLCSVAQRGLSNYGYTFGSGTRLTVV.